A selection of T cell receptor beta chains follows, all from one sample in a study of regulatory T cells in long-lasting Graves disease. TCRdb fed the multiplex PCR reads into MiXCR, producing one record per CDR3 protein. Of fewer than 550,000 distinct CDR3 sequences in the sample, about 16% are singletons; the top ten hold just under 25%. These data are also associated with another study on T cells in Graves' hyperthyroidism and ophthalmopathy.

The specimen was peripheral blood mononuclear cells (PBMCs), collected at new diagnosis, from a patient treated with antithyroid drugs. Every receptor here comes from a woman aged 35-65 years with Graves disease. Both conserved end residues are part of each CDR3. A D gene is named only where the DNA matches it firmly. Clone size, where shown, is once, few, many, or a class for clones that have expanded.

j_call | d_call | v_call | cdr3_length | clone_size | cdr3_aa | cdr3_nt
TRBJ1-2 | . | TRBV11-2 | 15 | many | CASSLGQVSSYGYTF | TGTGCCAGCAGCTTAGGGCAAGTCAGTTCCTATGGCTACACCTTC
TRBJ1-1 | . | TRBV19 | 15 | . | CASSIEGGRGTEAFF | TGTGCCAGTAGTATAGAGGGGGGGCGCGGCACTGAAGCTTTCTTT
TRBJ2-3 | . | TRBV6-1 | 13 | few | CATLKPGPDTQYF | TGTGCCACCTTAAAGCCCGGCCCAGATACGCAGTATTTT
TRBJ2-7 | . | TRBV10-3 | 15 | many | CAISESETLTYEQYF | TGTGCCATCAGTGAGTCCGAGACGCTTACCTACGAGCAGTACTTC
TRBJ1-3 | . | TRBV9 | 16 | . | CASSVGGEDQRYTIYF | TGTGCCAGCAGCGTAGGGGGTGAAGATCAAAGGTACACCATATATTTT
TRBJ1-1 | . | TRBV20-1 | 10 | few | CSGGREEAFF | TGCAGTGGTGGAAGAGAGGAAGCTTTCTTT
TRBJ2-7 | . | TRBV3-1 | 12 | many | CASSHNYYEQYF | TGTGCCAGCAGCCATAATTACTACGAGCAGTACTTC
TRBJ2-1 | TRBD2 | TRBV25-1 | 14 | . | CASSEAGDHNEQFF | TGTGCCAGCAGTGAAGCGGGGGACCACAATGAGCAGTTCTTC
TRBJ2-7 | . | TRBV6-5 | 14 | few | CASSYSLGTYEQYF | TGTGCCAGCAGTTACTCCCTGGGGACCTACGAGCAGTACTTC
TRBJ1-2 | TRBD1 | TRBV20-1 | 16 | many | CSARDDGTGPLYGYTF | TGCAGTGCTAGAGATGACGGGACAGGGCCTCTCTATGGCTACACCTTC
TRBJ1-4 | . | TRBV28 | 15 | few | CASSGDALHGEKLFF | TGTGCCAGCAGCGGCGACGCTCTGCATGGTGAAAAACTGTTTTTT
TRBJ2-7 | . | TRBV20-1 | 14 | many | CSAREDSGTYEQYF | TGCAGTGCTAGAGAGGACAGTGGGACCTACGAGCAGTACTTC
TRBJ1-5 | TRBD1 | TRBV19 | 16 | many | CASTTPVRDRAQPQHF | TGTGCCAGTACTACCCCGGTACGGGACAGGGCTCAGCCCCAGCATTTT
TRBJ1-1 | TRBD1 | TRBV9 | 16 | . | CASSVEGGGFATEAFF | TGTGCCAGCAGCGTAGAGGGAGGGGGCTTTGCCACTGAAGCTTTCTTT
TRBJ1-2 | . | TRBV30 | 13 | many | CAWMGARGYGYTF | TGTGCCTGGATGGGGGCGCGGGGCTATGGCTACACCTTC
TRBJ2-2 | TRBD1 | TRBV2 | 15 | many | CASSPETGGTGELFF | TGTGCCAGCAGTCCAGAGACAGGGGGGACCGGGGAGCTGTTTTTT
TRBJ1-5 | TRBD1 | TRBV12-3/TRBV12-4 | 17 | many | CASSLAVTGFSNQPQHF | TGTGCCAGCAGTTTAGCCGTGACAGGGTTTAGCAATCAGCCCCAGCATTTT
TRBJ2-7 | . | TRBV3-1 | 12 | many | CASSSGVHEQYF | TGTGCCAGCAGCTCGGGGGTTCACGAGCAGTACTTC
TRBJ2-2 | . | TRBV27 | 13 | few | CASSYGDTGELFF | TGTGCCAGCAGTTATGGGGACACCGGGGAGCTGTTTTTT
TRBJ2-1 | . | TRBV15 | 15 | many | CATSREPDRNNEQFF | TGTGCCACCAGCAGAGAGCCTGACCGGAACAATGAGCAGTTCTTC
TRBJ1-1 | . | TRBV5-6 | 13 | few | CASSLDRDTGAFF | TGTGCCAGCAGCTTGGACAGGGACACTGGAGCTTTCTTT
TRBJ2-2 | . | TRBV3-1 | 15 | many | CASSLRGARTGELFF | TGTGCCAGCAGCCTTCGGGGGGCTCGGACCGGGGAGCTGTTTTTT
TRBJ1-1 | TRBD1 | TRBV5-5 | 13 | few | CASSPDRVREAFF | TGTGCCAGCAGCCCTGACAGGGTTAGAGAAGCTTTCTTT
TRBJ2-7 | . | TRBV18 | 13 | few | CASSVTAGVEQYF | TGTGCCAGCTCGGTAACCGCAGGGGTAGAGCAGTACTTC
TRBJ1-4 | . | TRBV7-2 | 15 | few | CASSLAYGGAEKLFF | TGTGCCAGCAGCTTAGCGTACGGGGGTGCTGAAAAACTGTTTTTT